This T cell receptor beta chain was obtained from a study of T-cell memory formation after mild COVID-19. Background on the study: For the most part, TCR clusters were specific to one donor. Study-level results: Clones contracting across day 15 to 85 had a balanced CD4/CD8 profile; later expanding clones leaned CD4+. Some clones that responded were present in memory (sampled pre-infection), which suggests cross-reactive memory joined.

Constant-segment-primed 5'RACE gave TCR alpha and TCR beta cDNA libraries with sample barcodes and UMIs. TCRdb called the 5' RACE reads again in MiXCR, with one record for every CDR3 protein. The data hold 450,000 or so distinct CDR3 sequences, with 20% observed a single time. Germline CDR1 DFQATT, CDR2 SNEGSKA (reference sequence). The V and J ends lost 6 bases and 4 bases, in that order; junction bases with no gene match: 14. The CDR3 extends over 17 amino acids. This clonotype has only a few counts. Antigen: not known. The sequencing input was PBMCs or a T cell subset sorted from them (not recorded which). This chain links TRBV20-1 with TRBJ2-3, with TRBD2 matching over 12 bases. This TCR was recovered from an adult woman who had mild COVID-19 (a few samples of this study predate the infection). Cell type and time point are not known. CDR3: CSATGTSGYLRPDTQYF. The DNA for the CDR3 is TGCAGTGCAACCGGGACTAGCGGGTACCTGAGGCCAGATACGCAGTATTTT.